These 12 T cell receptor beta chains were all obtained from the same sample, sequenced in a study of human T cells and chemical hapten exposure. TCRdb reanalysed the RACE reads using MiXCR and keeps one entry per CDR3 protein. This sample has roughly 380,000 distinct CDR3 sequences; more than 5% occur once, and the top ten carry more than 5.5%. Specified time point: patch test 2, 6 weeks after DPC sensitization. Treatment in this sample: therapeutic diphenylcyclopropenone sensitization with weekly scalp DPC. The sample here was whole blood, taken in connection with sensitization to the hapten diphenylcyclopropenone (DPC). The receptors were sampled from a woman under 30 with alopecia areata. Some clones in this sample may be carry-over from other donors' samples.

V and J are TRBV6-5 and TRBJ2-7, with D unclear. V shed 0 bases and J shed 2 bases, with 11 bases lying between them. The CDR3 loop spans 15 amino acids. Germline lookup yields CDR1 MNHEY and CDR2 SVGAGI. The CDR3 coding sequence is TGTGCCAGCAGTTACTCGATTACTGATCCCTACGAGCAGTACTTC. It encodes CASSYSITDPYEQYF.

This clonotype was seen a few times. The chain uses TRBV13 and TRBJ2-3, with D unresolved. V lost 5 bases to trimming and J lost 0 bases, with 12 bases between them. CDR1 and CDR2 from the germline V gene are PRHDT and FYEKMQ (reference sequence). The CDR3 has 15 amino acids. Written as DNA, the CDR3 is TGTGCCAGCAGCGGTGGGAATCCTAGCACAGATACGCAGTATTTT. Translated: CASSGGNPSTDTQYF.

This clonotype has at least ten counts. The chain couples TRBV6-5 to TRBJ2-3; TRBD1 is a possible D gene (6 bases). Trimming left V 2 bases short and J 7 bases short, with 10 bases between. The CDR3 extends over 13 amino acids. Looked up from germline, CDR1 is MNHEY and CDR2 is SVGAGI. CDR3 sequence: CASSYPGQHTQYF. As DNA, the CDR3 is TGTGCCAGCAGTTACCCCGGACAGCATACGCAGTATTTT.

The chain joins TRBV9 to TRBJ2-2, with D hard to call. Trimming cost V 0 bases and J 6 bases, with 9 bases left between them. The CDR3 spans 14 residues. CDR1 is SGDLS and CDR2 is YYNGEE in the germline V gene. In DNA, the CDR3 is TGTGCCAGCAGCGTAGATGGGGTCCCCGGGGAGCTGTTTTTT. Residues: CASSVDGVPGELFF.

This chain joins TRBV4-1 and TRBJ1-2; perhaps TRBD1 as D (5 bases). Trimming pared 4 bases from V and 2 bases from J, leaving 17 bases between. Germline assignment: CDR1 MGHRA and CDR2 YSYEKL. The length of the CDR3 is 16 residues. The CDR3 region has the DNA TGCGCCAGCAGCCCGGTCGGGGCCGCGCTAAACTATGGCTACACCTTC. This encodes CASSPVGAALNYGYTF.

CDR3 sequence: CASSATLAGGYNEQFF. The CDR3 nucleotides are TGTGCCAGTAGTGCCACACTAGCGGGGGGCTACAATGAGCAGTTCTTC. V is TRBV19 and J is TRBJ2-1; 12 bases map to TRBD2. Looked up from germline, CDR1 is LNHDA and CDR2 is SQIVND (reference sequence). Trimming took 5 bases from V and 3 from J; bases not matched to a gene: 5. The CDR3 runs 16 residues.

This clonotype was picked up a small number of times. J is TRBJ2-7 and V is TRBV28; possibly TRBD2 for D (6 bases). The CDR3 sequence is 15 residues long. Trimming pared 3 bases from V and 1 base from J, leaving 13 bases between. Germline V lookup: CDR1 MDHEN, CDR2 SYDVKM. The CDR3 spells CASSFQKAGSYEQYF. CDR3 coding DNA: TGTGCCAGCAGTTTTCAGAAGGCGGGATCCTACGAGCAGTACTTC.

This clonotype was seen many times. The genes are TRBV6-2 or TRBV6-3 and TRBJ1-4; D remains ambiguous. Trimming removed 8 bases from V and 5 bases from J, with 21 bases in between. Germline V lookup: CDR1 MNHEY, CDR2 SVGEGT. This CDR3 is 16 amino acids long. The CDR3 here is CASGEEYGKGNEKLFF. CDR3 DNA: TGTGCCAGCGGAGAGGAGTACGGAAAAGGAAATGAAAAACTGTTTTTT.

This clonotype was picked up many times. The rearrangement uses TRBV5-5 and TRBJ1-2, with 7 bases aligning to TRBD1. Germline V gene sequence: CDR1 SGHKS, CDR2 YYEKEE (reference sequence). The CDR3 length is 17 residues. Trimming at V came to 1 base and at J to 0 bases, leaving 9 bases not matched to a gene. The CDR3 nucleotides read TGTGCCAGCAGCTTGCCTTCGGACAGGCATACTAACTATGGCTACACCTTC. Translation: CASSLPSDRHTNYGYTF.

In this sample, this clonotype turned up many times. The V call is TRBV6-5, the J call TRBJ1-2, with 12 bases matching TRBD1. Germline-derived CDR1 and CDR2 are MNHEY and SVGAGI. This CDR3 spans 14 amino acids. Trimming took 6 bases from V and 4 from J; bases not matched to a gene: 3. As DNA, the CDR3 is TGTGCCAGCAGGCCGGGACAGGGGGCCTATGGCTACACCTTC. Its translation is CASRPGQGAYGYTF.

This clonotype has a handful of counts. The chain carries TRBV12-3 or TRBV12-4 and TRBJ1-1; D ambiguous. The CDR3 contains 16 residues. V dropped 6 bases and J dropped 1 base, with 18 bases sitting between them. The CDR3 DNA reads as TGTGCCAGCAGGATCAGACCGGGAATGGGGAACACTGAAGCTTTCTTT. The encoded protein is CASRIRPGMGNTEAFF.

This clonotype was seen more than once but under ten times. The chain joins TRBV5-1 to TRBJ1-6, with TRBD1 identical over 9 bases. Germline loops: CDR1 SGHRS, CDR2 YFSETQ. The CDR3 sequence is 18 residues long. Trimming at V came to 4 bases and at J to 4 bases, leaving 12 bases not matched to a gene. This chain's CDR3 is CASSDRDRDGDYNSPLHF. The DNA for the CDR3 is TGCGCCAGCAGCGACCGGGACAGGGATGGAGATTATAATTCACCCCTCCACTTT.